The T cell receptor beta chain under discussion was sequenced for a study of T cells in Graves' hyperthyroidism and ophthalmopathy. This CDR3 has 16 residues. Germline V lookup: CDR1 KGHDR, CDR2 SFDVKD. Germline trimming cut 4 bases from V and 3 bases from J; bases unmatched to any gene: 8. Amplified regions were TCR beta CDR3 sequences from RNA transcripts. In the first-round RT-PCR of the TCR CDR3, the HTBI primer set was used. Via MiXCR, TCRdb re-called the multiplex PCR reads, giving one row per CDR3 protein. The data contain almost 600,000 distinct CDR3 sequences, roughly 14% of them seen just once; the ten biggest clones take up more than 5%. Findings and caveats of the study: Patients with ophthalmopathy were separated from those with stable hyperthyroidism by a 13 V-J model.

Many counts were recorded for this clonotype. Its antigen is unknown. Lactation, pregnancy, other autoimmune disease or uncontrolled infection led to exclusion of patients. Used for diagnoses were clinical symptoms, serum thyroxine and TRAb, thyroid ultrasound and orbital computed tomography. The rearrangement uses TRBV24-1 and TRBJ2-3; 8 nucleotides line up with TRBD2. This receptor was identified in a woman aged 30 to 39 with Graves' hyperthyroidism that later progressed to Graves' ophthalmopathy. The material sequenced was blood. CDR3 DNA: TGTGCCACCAGTGACGACCGACTAGCGCAAACAGATACGCAGTATTTT. The encoded protein is CATSDDRLAQTDTQYF.